These 8 T cell receptor beta chains came from one sample sequenced in a study of blood T cell repertoires in COVID-19. The method was immunoSEQ multiplex PCR; TCRdb's version includes in-frame clones alone and lacks a portion of them. The repertoire holds hundreds of thousands of clones, with around 80% as singletons. The specimen sequenced was peripheral blood. These receptors were taken from a woman older than 75 with acute or convalescent COVID-19.

The chain carries TRBV7-2 and TRBJ2-7, with 7 nucleotides matching TRBD1. Germline V lookup: CDR1 SGHTA, CDR2 FQGNSA. Losses at the gene ends were 4 bases for V and 2 bases for J; bases not matched to a gene: 14. This CDR3 contains 17 residues. The CDR3 bases are TGTGCCAGCAGCTCTAGTACAGGGGCACAGACCGCCTACGAGCAGTACTTC. Protein sequence: CASSSSTGAQTAYEQYF. The whole variable domain, filled in from reference TRBV7-2 and TRBJ2-7, reads GAGVSQSPSNKVTEKGKDVELRCDPISGHTALYWYRQSLGQGLEFLIYFQGNSAPDKSGLPSDRFSAERTGGSVSTLTIQRTQQEDSAVYLCASSSSTGAQTAYEQYFGPGTRLTVT.

The chain joins TRBV6-5 to TRBJ1-1, with D possibly TRBD1 on 5 matching bases. The germline V gene encodes CDR1 MNHEY and CDR2 SVGAGI. This CDR3 is built from 15 residues. The ends were cut back, 2 bases at V and 1 base at J, with 11 bases in the middle. CDR3 coding DNA: TGTGCCAGCAGTTACGGTAACAGGTGGAACACTGAAGCTTTCTTT. Its translation is CASSYGNRWNTEAFF.

The chain links TRBV5-5 to TRBJ2-7, with TRBD1 matching 9 bases. The CDR3 loop spans 14 amino acids. Germline V gene lookup returns CDR1 SGHKS and CDR2 YYEKEE (reference sequence). The J segment lost 4 bases and the V segment lost 7 bases, leaving 9 bases of the junction unmatched. This CDR3 is CASFQQGARYEQYF. CDR3 nucleotides: TGTGCCAGCTTTCAACAGGGGGCGCGTTACGAGCAGTACTTC.

The CDR3 DNA follows: TGCGCCAGCAGCCTGACTAACGGTATTTACAATGAGCAGTTCTTC. Amino acids: CASSLTNGIYNEQFF. V and J are TRBV5-1 and TRBJ2-1; D perhaps matches TRBD2 (5 bases). With 4 bases removed from V and 4 bases from J, the gap between germline ends came to 15 bases. The CDR3 extends over 15 amino acids. Germline V CDR1 and CDR2: SGHRS, YFSETQ. The complete variable domain, with remaining parts taken from reference TRBV5-1 and TRBJ2-1, reads KAGVTQTPRYLIKTRGQQVTLSCSPISGHRSVSWYQQTPGQGLQFLFEYFSETQRNKGNFPGRFSGRQFSNSRSEMNVSTLELGDSALYLCASSLTNGIYNEQFFGPGTRLTVL.

This clone was found once. V usage is TRBV5-4 and J usage is TRBJ2-7; TRBD2 matches at 10 bases. With V trimmed by 3 bases and J by 9 bases, 15 bases remained unmatched. In germline, CDR1 is SGHNT, CDR2 YYREEE (reference sequence). The CDR3 extends over 16 amino acids. CDR3 loop: CASSSYSSGGGWAQYF. The CDR3 nucleotides are TGTGCCAGCAGCTCATACTCTAGCGGGGGCGGCTGGGCGCAGTACTTC.

This clone was found a few times. CDR3 nucleotides: TGTGCCAGCACCCGGGCTAGCGCCACCTACGAGCAGTACTTC. Residues: CASTRASATYEQYF. The chain is built from TRBV6-5 and TRBJ2-7; a possible D gene is TRBD2 (6 bases). Germline values: CDR1 MNHEY, CDR2 SVGAGI. The CDR3 runs 14 residues. Between the trimmed V and J ends, which lost 7 bases and 2 bases, there was a span of 15 bases.

This chain joins TRBV4-3 and TRBJ2-7; 9 bases line up with TRBD1. The germline V gene has CDR1 LGHNA and CDR2 YSLEER. The CDR3 has 17 amino acids. V lost 4 bases to trimming and J lost 8 bases; unmatched junction nucleotides: 18. CDR3 loop: CASSPARAGTGREKQYF. The CDR3 DNA follows: TGCGCCAGCAGCCCTGCCCGAGCCGGGACAGGGCGGGAGAAGCAGTACTTC.

V and J are TRBV30 and TRBJ1-2; no definite D call. The CDR3 spans 15 residues. The V gene lost 0 bases and the J gene lost 6 bases, with 17 bases spanning the gap. Germline values: CDR1 GTSNPN, CDR2 SVGIG (reference sequence). CDR3 in DNA: TGTGCCTGGAGTGTATTGTTAGAACTACTTAATGGCTACACCTTC. Translated: CAWSVLLELLNGYTF.